These T cell receptor beta chains were read from a single sample in a study of cytomegalovirus exposure and HLA in healthy donors. Produced via immunoSEQ multiplex PCR; TCRdb's table is partial and in-frame only. The profile shows 150,000 to 200,000 clones, approximately 84% of them singletons. Sequenced material: PBMCs. The source of these receptors is a man between 18 and 29 years old in good health and CMV-seropositive. Both conserved end residues are part of each CDR3. D genes are given only for firm matches. Size tells how often a clone was seen (once, few, many) or the class of an expanded clone, and some rows leave it out.

clone_size,j_call,d_call,v_call,cdr3_aa,cdr3_nt
NA,TRBJ2-5,TRBD1,TRBV5-1,CASSLEGQASQETQYF,TGCGCCAGCAGCTTGGAGGGACAGGCGAGCCAAGAGACCCAGTACTTC
NA,TRBJ2-1,NA,TRBV29-1,CSGTESYNEQFF,TGCAGCGGGACAGAGTCCTACAATGAGCAGTTCTTC
NA,TRBJ2-7,NA,TRBV19,CASSTGVISYEQYF,TGTGCCAGTAGTACAGGGGTTATCTCCTACGAGCAGTACTTC
NA,TRBJ2-2,NA,TRBV7-9,CASSSLDTGELFF,TGTGCCAGCAGCTCTCTCGACACCGGGGAGCTGTTTTTT
NA,TRBJ1-4,TRBD1,TRBV5-5,CASSLGQGVEKLFF,TGTGCCAGCAGCTTGGGCCAGGGGGTCGAAAAACTGTTTTTT
NA,TRBJ1-5,TRBD1,TRBV19,CASKQGDRDLEPQHF,TGTGCCAGTAAACAGGGTGACAGGGATTTAGAGCCCCAGCATTTT
NA,TRBJ1-2,TRBD1,TRBV7-8,CASSPGTAANYGYTF,TGTGCCAGCAGCCCCGGGACAGCAGCTAACTATGGCTACACCTTC
NA,TRBJ2-3,TRBD2,TRBV4-3,CASSQEVLAGLDTQYF,TGCGCCAGCAGCCAAGAGGTCCTAGCGGGCCTAGATACGCAGTATTTT
NA,TRBJ2-2,TRBD2,TRBV19,CASSISGINTGELFF,TGTGCCAGTAGTATAAGCGGGATAAACACCGGGGAGCTGTTTTTT
few,TRBJ2-3,TRBD2,TRBV6-4,CASSGSGGSADTQYF,TGTGCCAGCAGTGGGAGCGGGGGTTCAGCAGATACGCAGTATTTT
NA,TRBJ2-7,TRBD1,TRBV19,CASSTATGGPYEQYF,TGTGCCAGTAGTACAGCGACAGGGGGCCCGTACGAGCAGTACTTC
NA,TRBJ1-1,NA,TRBV13,CASSARDTHFWLNTEAFF,TGTGCCAGCAGCGCCCGGGACACCCACTTCTGGCTGAACACTGAAGCTTTCTTT
NA,TRBJ2-7,TRBD2,TRBV29-1,CSVPGTSGYEQYF,TGCAGCGTTCCCGGGACTAGCGGCTACGAGCAGTACTTC
few,TRBJ2-3,TRBD2,TRBV4-2,CASSQEPGTTTQYF,TGTGCCAGCAGCCAAGAACCCGGGACTACTACGCAGTATTTT
NA,TRBJ2-7,TRBD1,TRBV7-2,CASTTRDRPYEQYF,TGTGCCAGCACCACCCGGGACAGGCCCTACGAGCAGTACTTC
once,TRBJ1-6,NA,TRBV7-2,CASSFLQQNSPLHF,TGTGCCAGCAGCTTCCTACAGCAAAATTCACCCCTCCACTTT
NA,TRBJ1-5,NA,TRBV6-4,CASSEGGVGQPQHF,TGTGCCAGCAGTGAAGGAGGGGTGGGTCAGCCCCAGCATTTT
NA,TRBJ2-3,NA,TRBV7-2,CASSLAGATDTQYF,TGTGCCAGCAGCTTGGCGGGGGCTACAGATACGCAGTATTTT
few,TRBJ1-1,NA,TRBV13,CASSLRSENTEAFF,TGTGCCAGCAGCCTCCGATCAGAGAACACTGAAGCTTTCTTT
NA,TRBJ1-5,NA,TRBV6-1,CASERTGLGNQPQHF,TGTGCCAGCGAAAGAACAGGATTGGGCAATCAGCCCCAGCATTTT
NA,TRBJ1-6,NA,TRBV2,CASTGFNNSPLHF,TGTGCCAGCACAGGTTTTAATAATTCACCCCTCCACTTT
NA,TRBJ1-4,TRBD1,TRBV7-9,CASSPGQGMNEKLFF,TGTGCCAGCAGCCCCGGACAGGGTATGAATGAAAAACTGTTTTTT
NA,TRBJ2-1,TRBD1,TRBV7-2,CASSATGGSEQFF,TGTGCCAGCAGCGCAACAGGGGGCAGTGAGCAGTTCTTC
once,TRBJ2-3,TRBD1,TRBV2,CASLGTASTDTQYF,TGTGCCAGCCTAGGGACAGCGAGCACAGATACGCAGTATTTT
NA,TRBJ1-2,TRBD1,TRBV9,CASSRTGVYGYTF,TGTGCCAGCAGCCGGACAGGGGTCTATGGCTACACCTTC
NA,TRBJ2-3,TRBD2,TRBV4-2,CASSPRTSGGAVDTQYF,TGTGCCAGCAGCCCCCGGACTAGCGGGGGGGCGGTAGATACGCAGTATTTT
few,TRBJ2-7,NA,TRBV6-5,CASSYSLEQYF,TGTGCCAGCAGTTACTCTCTCGAGCAGTACTTC
NA,TRBJ1-4,NA,TRBV2,CASNNLPGIGATNEKLFF,TGTGCCAGCAATAACCTCCCCGGGATTGGTGCAACTAATGAAAAACTGTTTTTT